These 5 T cell receptor beta chains originate from one sample sequenced in a study of blood T cell repertoires in COVID-19. The table came from immunoSEQ multiplex PCR; TCRdb's copy has only in-frame clones and leaves some out. The sample holds 100,000 to 150,000 clones, around 85% seen once. The specimen sequenced was peripheral blood. The receptors shown here come from a woman of 80 years or more with acute or convalescent COVID-19.

This rearrangement joins TRBV2 to TRBJ2-3, with 14 bases fitting TRBD2. The J segment lost 2 bases and the V segment lost 6 bases, leaving 13 bases of the junction unmatched. Germline V CDR1 and CDR2: SNHLY, FYNNEI. The CDR3 sequence is 19 residues long. CDR3 protein: CASSLRGLAGGFLTDTQYF. The CDR3 DNA reads as TGTGCCAGCAGCCTTCGAGGACTAGCGGGAGGCTTCCTCACAGATACGCAGTATTTT.

The genes are TRBV7-2 and TRBJ2-5; TRBD2 agrees at 11 bases. The CDR3 runs 17 residues. CDR1 and CDR2 from the germline V gene are SGHTA and FQGNSA. With 1 base clipped from V and 0 bases from J, the junction kept 4 bases outside the gene matches. The CDR3 reads CASSLELAGVYQETQYF. CDR3 DNA sequence: TGTGCCAGCAGCTTAGAACTAGCGGGGGTGTACCAAGAGACCCAGTACTTC.

This clone was seen only once. V is TRBV5-6 and J is TRBJ2-1; D is unresolved. Trimming took off 1 base at V and 0 bases at J, with 5 bases between the two ends. Germline CDR1 SGHDT, CDR2 YYEEEE. There are 14 residues in the CDR3. The CDR3 spells CASSLFSSYNEQFF. The CDR3 DNA reads TGTGCCAGCAGCTTGTTCAGCTCCTACAATGAGCAGTTCTTC.

The chain has TRBV6-5 and TRBJ1-5, with D possibly TRBD1 on 6 matching bases. Germline V gene sequence: CDR1 MNHEY, CDR2 SVGAGI. The CDR3 has 15 residues. Deletions cut 7 bases from V and 2 bases from J, with 15 bases between. Here the CDR3 reads CASNAGGFGNQPQHF. DNA for the CDR3: TGTGCCAGCAATGCGGGGGGCTTTGGCAATCAGCCCCAGCATTTT.

This chain links TRBV7-2 with TRBJ1-2; the match to TRBD1 covers 9 bases. Germline V gene sequence: CDR1 SGHTA, CDR2 FQGNSA. The CDR3 is made up of 14 amino acids. The junction had 7 bases not matched to a gene; V was cut back by 7 bases and J by 4 bases. The CDR3 DNA sequence: TGTGCCAGCACTTCCGGGACAGGGATCTATGGCTACACCTTC. Amino acid sequence: CASTSGTGIYGYTF.